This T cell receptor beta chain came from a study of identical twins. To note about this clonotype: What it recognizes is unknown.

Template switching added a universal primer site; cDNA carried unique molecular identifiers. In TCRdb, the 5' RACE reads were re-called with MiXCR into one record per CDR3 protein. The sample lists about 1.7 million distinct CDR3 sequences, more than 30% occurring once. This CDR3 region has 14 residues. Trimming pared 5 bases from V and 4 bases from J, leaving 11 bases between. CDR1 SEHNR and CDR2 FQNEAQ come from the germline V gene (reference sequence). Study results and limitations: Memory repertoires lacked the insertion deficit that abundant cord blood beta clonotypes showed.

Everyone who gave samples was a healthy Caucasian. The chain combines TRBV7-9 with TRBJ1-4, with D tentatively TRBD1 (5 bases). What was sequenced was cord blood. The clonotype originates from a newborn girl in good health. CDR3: CASSVRAFNEKLFF. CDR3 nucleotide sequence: TGTGCCAGCAGCGTCAGGGCGTTTAATGAAAAACTGTTTTTT.